This T cell receptor (beta chain) was sequenced in a study of blood T cells in healthy people across ages. Study-wide results and limits: Naive CD4+ cell counts and diversity both ran higher in long-lived than in aged donors.

For the second PCR, which ran for about 6 to 11 cycles, a sample-barcoded 5' primer and a J-beta primer mix were used. Each CDR3 protein is one row after TCRdb ran MiXCR on the 5' RACE reads. Here the sample spans hundreds of thousands of distinct CDR3 sequences, approximately 60% being singletons. This CDR3 contains 16 residues. Trimming left V 5 bases short and J 1 base short, with 17 bases between. Each sample provided at least 5 micrograms of extracted total RNA. As for this clonotype: Its antigen remains unknown.

This chain connects TRBV12-3 or TRBV12-4 to TRBJ1-2; D is possibly TRBD1 (6 bases). The specimen sequenced was blood. The sequence came from a man aged 35 to 55 in good health. CDR3 sequence (DNA): TGTGCCAGCAGTGGTATTGACAGGATCAATAACTATGGCTACACCTTC. Translated, it gives CASSGIDRINNYGYTF.